The source of this T cell receptor (beta chain) is a study of blood T cells in healthy people across ages. Study in general: For every two T cells, template switching captured about one barcoded beta molecule.

A sample-barcoded 5' primer and a J-beta primer mix were used in a second PCR of roughly 7 to 11 cycles. Each cDNA molecule was tagged by a template-switch adaptor that had 12 random nucleotides. TCRdb used MiXCR to reprocess the 5' RACE reads, holding one entry per CDR3 protein. The table lists about 680,000 distinct CDR3 sequences, roughly 50% of them singletons. The table lists this clonotype with a few counts. V was cut by 3 bases and J by 3 bases, with 12 bases left in between. The CDR3 totals 13 residues. The V gene's germline CDR1 is DFQATT and CDR2 SNEGSKA (reference sequence). The receptor was derived from a woman aged 60-75 years in good health. The chain joins TRBV20-1 to TRBJ2-7, with a weak D call TRBD2 (6 bases). The sequencing sample was made of blood. CDR3 nucleotides: TGCAGTGCTAGTGGGCGGGACGGCTACGAGCAGTACTTC. It codes for CSASGRDGYEQYF.